The rows below give T cell receptor beta chains drawn from one sample of a study of blood T cells in healthy people across ages. MiXCR was run by TCRdb on the 5' RACE reads, yielding one entry per CDR3 protein. The data hold some 560,000 distinct CDR3 sequences, with about 27% observed a single time. This same sample was also part of a study on T cells of mothers and their children.

The specimen sequenced was blood. Every receptor here comes from a boy under 10 years old in good health. The conserved cysteine and the conserved F or W are not part of the CDR3 here. The order of the fields is CDR3 length, clone size, V gene, J gene, CDR3 protein. Some rows mark clone size as missing; the rest say once, few, many or name a class of expanded clone.

14	few	TRBV5-1	TRBJ2-1	ASSFNRQGSVDEQF
14	.	TRBV7-2	TRBJ2-7	ASSLDSGQGTYEQY
12	few	TRBV12-3/TRBV12-4	TRBJ1-1	ASSLGVGQTEAF
11	many	TRBV5-1	TRBJ2-7	ASSLGTKYEQY
13	few	TRBV20-1	TRBJ2-4	SAQGPAGGRNIQY
13	many	TRBV7-3	TRBJ1-2	ASSLIAGANYGYT
11	few	TRBV7-3	TRBJ1-1	ASSSPGWSEAF
15	.	TRBV14	TRBJ2-3	ASSQRGSGLFTDTQY
11	.	TRBV21-1	TRBJ2-5	ATPGTEQETQY
12	.	TRBV4-2	TRBJ1-1	ASSPGQPNTEAF
9	many	TRBV7-9	TRBJ1-4	ASSPNEKLF
13	.	TRBV5-1	TRBJ2-5	ASSGINRGLQTQY
15	once	TRBV4-1	TRBJ2-1	ASSQDELAGGGNEQF
13	few	TRBV7-9	TRBJ2-5	ASSLVPQKEETQY
15	.	TRBV29-1	TRBJ2-1	SVAGTSSRGSYNEQF
12	few	TRBV7-9	TRBJ1-1	ASSLARVNTEAF
13	few	TRBV5-6	TRBJ1-1	ASSFLTRGDTEAF
12	.	TRBV6-2/TRBV6-3	.	ASEKTTGSYEQY
11	.	TRBV12-3/TRBV12-4	TRBJ1-2	ASSPGTGTGYT
15	.	TRBV18	TRBJ2-5	ASSSENSGRGGETQY
15	.	TRBV9	TRBJ1-2	ASSSTGDRRTLGGYT
16	few	TRBV3-1	TRBJ1-3	ASSHGSSLILSGNTIY
11	few	TRBV20-1	TRBJ1-1	SARGEAETEAF
15	.	TRBV14	.	ASSQEGTLGILYEQY
13	many	TRBV12-3/TRBV12-4	TRBJ2-1	ASSSTMISYNEQF
10	.	TRBV7-9	TRBJ1-1	ASSWTGPKAF
9	many	TRBV2	TRBJ2-7	ASTGGYEQY
11	.	TRBV5-1	TRBJ2-7	ASSLVGEYEQY
12	.	TRBV20-1	TRBJ2-1	SASGDGRTNEQF
14	.	TRBV15	TRBJ1-4	ATSRGQAIASEKLF
13	.	TRBV1	TRBJ2-4	TSRPGGPTKNIQY
13	few	TRBV24-1	TRBJ2-2	ATRRGDSDTGELF
12	few	TRBV6-2/TRBV6-3	TRBJ2-5	ASRDPASKETQY
12	few	TRBV12-3/TRBV12-4	TRBJ2-2	ASRTGRTTGELF
11	few	TRBV28	TRBJ2-7	ASSHDRFYEQY
8	few	TRBV29-1	TRBJ1-1	SVDRGWAF
14	.	TRBV7-6	TRBJ1-1	ASSLGGLLMNTEAF
12	few	TRBV7-3	TRBJ2-5	ASSPGDLQETQY
13	.	TRBV10-3	TRBJ1-1	AISVNGQMNTEAF
12	.	TRBV20-1	TRBJ1-1	SAQDDGLNTEAF
15	few	TRBV14	TRBJ2-1	ASSLRLAGVAYNEQF
14	.	TRBV6-6	TRBJ1-1	ASSYTPSLMNTEAF
12	.	TRBV6-5	TRBJ1-5	ASRPRQGVQPQH
12	.	TRBV18	TRBJ2-5	ASSPERDSTRQY
14	few	TRBV7-6	.	ASSLEPSIGRQTQY
12	few	TRBV27	TRBJ2-1	ASSFIGEYNEQF
11	.	TRBV2	TRBJ2-5	ATLRGVEETQY
13	few	TRBV9	TRBJ1-2	ASSVGSGGEDGYT
14	.	TRBV7-8	.	ASSPRTSGRDYEQY
15	few	TRBV19	TRBJ2-1	ASSIVGGARSYNEQF
14	.	TRBV7-2	TRBJ2-1	ASSLVGSGTYNEQF
10	.	TRBV29-1	TRBJ2-5	SVLSQQETQY
12	many	TRBV7-2	TRBJ2-5	ASSPRTSRETQY
13	few	TRBV5-5	TRBJ2-1	ASSLEASSYNEQF
10	few	TRBV12-3/TRBV12-4	TRBJ1-2	ASSSRTGGYT
11	few	TRBV20-1	TRBJ1-2	SARGWGDDGYT
12	.	TRBV11-2	.	ASSAISGPPEQY
11	.	TRBV20-1	TRBJ2-1	SARKRPGGEQF
13	.	TRBV3-1	TRBJ1-3	ASSRGETGGNTIY